This is a list of T cell receptor beta chains from one sample in a study of T cells in Graves' hyperthyroidism and ophthalmopathy. TCRdb analysed the multiplex PCR reads with MiXCR anew, one entry per CDR3 protein. The repertoire includes about 200,000 distinct CDR3 sequences, approximately 16% of them detected once, and about 56% sits in the top ten. What was sequenced was blood. These receptors all come from a woman aged 45-60 years with Graves' hyperthyroidism. Each CDR3 is given without its conserved first and last residue. Fields, in order: J gene, CDR3 length, V gene, CDR3 protein.

J: TRBJ2-3; length: 13; V: TRBV27; CDR3: ASSINPIAADTQY
J: TRBJ2-7; length: 11; V: TRBV6-1; CDR3: ASSESPVGEQY
J: TRBJ1-6; length: 12; V: TRBV20-1; CDR3: SMGGSSNNSPLH
J: TRBJ1-5; length: 11; V: TRBV11-3; CDR3: ASSTRGGQPQH
J: TRBJ2-7; length: 10; V: TRBV5-5; CDR3: ASTIYRGEQY
J: TRBJ1-2; length: 16; V: TRBV28; CDR3: ATLSAGTGGFFSYGYT
J: TRBJ2-4; length: 14; V: TRBV7-9; CDR3: ASSTLAGGLGNIQY
J: TRBJ2-1; length: 14; V: TRBV11-2; CDR3: ASSLGDRGPYNEQF
J: TRBJ2-5; length: 15; V: TRBV28; CDR3: ASSLPRTSGDQETQY
J: TRBJ1-1; length: 11; V: TRBV6-5; CDR3: ASSFELTSEAF
J: TRBJ2-7; length: 13; V: TRBV7-9; CDR3: ASIGERGAYYEQY
J: TRBJ1-2; length: 13; V: TRBV3-1; CDR3: ASSPSMTGGSGYT
J: TRBJ1-2; length: 12; V: TRBV12-3/TRBV12-4; CDR3: ASSLSRDRVGYT
J: TRBJ2-7; length: 17; V: TRBV6-1; CDR3: ASTDGGTSGRADSYEQY
J: TRBJ2-5; length: 13; V: TRBV6-6; CDR3: ASSYIGTGEETQY
J: TRBJ2-2; length: 13; V: TRBV6-6; CDR3: ASSYQSPSTGELF
J: TRBJ2-2; length: 14; V: TRBV9; CDR3: ASSGRRVANTGELF
J: TRBJ2-5; length: 11; V: TRBV10-2; CDR3: ASRGDIQETQY
J: TRBJ2-4; length: 15; V: TRBV12-3/TRBV12-4; CDR3: ASSSLLGRIAKNIQY
J: TRBJ1-1; length: 13; V: TRBV20-1; CDR3: SARRPSDPNTEAF